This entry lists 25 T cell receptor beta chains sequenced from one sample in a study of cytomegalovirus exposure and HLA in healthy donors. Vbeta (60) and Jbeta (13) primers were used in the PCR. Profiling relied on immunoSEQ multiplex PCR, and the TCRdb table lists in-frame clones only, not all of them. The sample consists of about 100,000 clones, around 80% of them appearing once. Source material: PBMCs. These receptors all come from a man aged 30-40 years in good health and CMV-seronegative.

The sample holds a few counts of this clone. This CDR3 is CASSEAGTGRNNSPLHF. The CDR3 DNA sequence: TGTGCCAGCAGTGAAGCTGGAACGGGGAGAAACAATTCACCCCTCCACTTT. The gene calls are TRBV2 and TRBJ1-6; D is uncertain. CDR3 size: 17 residues. Trimming took off 0 bases at V and 7 bases at J, with 16 bases between the two ends. CDR1 SNHLY and CDR2 FYNNEI come from the germline V gene.

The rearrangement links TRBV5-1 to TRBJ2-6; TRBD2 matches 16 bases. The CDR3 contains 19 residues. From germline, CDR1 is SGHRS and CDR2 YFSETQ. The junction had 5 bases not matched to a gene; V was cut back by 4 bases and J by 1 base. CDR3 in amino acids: CASSPGLAGGSSGANVLTF. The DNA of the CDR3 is TGCGCCAGCAGCCCGGGACTAGCGGGAGGGTCGTCTGGGGCCAACGTCCTGACTTTC.

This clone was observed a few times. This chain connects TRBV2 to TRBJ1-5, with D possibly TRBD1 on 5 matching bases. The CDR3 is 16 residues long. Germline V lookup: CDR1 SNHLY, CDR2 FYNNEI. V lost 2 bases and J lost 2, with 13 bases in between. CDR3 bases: TGTGCCAGCAGTGAACAACGGGGGATGGGCAATCAGCCCCAGCATTTT. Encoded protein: CASSEQRGMGNQPQHF. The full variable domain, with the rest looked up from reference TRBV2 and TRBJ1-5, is EPEVTQTPSHQVTQMGQEVILRCVPISNHLYFYWYRQILGQKVEFLVSFYNNEISEKSEIFDDQFSVERPDGSNFTLKIRSTKLEDSAMYFCASSEQRGMGNQPQHFGDGTRLSIL.

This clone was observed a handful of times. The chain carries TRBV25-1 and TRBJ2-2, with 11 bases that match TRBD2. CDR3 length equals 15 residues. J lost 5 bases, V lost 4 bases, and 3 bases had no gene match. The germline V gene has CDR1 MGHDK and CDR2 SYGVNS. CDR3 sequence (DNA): TGTGCCAGCAGTGGGTCTAGCGGGGGGACCGGGGAGCTGTTTTTT. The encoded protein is CASSGSSGGTGELFF.

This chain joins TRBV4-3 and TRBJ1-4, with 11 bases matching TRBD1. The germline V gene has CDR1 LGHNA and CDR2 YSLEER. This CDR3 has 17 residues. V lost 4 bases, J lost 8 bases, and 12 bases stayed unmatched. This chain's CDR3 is CASSLGTGGRDGEKLFF. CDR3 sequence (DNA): TGCGCCAGCAGCCTAGGGACAGGGGGAAGGGATGGAGAAAAACTGTTTTTT.

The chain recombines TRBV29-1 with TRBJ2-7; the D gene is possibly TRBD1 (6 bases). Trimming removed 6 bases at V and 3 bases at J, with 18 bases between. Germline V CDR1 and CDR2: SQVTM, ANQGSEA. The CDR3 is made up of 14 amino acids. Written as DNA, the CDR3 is TGCAGCGTGTACTCCGTGGGGACAAACTACGAGCAGTACTTC. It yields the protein CSVYSVGTNYEQYF.

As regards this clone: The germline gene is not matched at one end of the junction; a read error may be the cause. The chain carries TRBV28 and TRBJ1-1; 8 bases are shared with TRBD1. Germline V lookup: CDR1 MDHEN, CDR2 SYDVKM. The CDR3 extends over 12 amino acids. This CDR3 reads CTSWDRDREAFF. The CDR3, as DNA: TGTACCAGCTGGGATCGGGACAGGGAAGCTTTCTTT.

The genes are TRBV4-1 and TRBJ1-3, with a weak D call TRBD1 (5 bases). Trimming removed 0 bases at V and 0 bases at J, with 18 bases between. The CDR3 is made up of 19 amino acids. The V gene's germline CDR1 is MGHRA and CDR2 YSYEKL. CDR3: CASSQEGYQGPLSGNTIYF. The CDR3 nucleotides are TGCGCCAGCAGCCAAGAAGGGTATCAGGGCCCGCTCTCTGGAAACACCATATATTTT.

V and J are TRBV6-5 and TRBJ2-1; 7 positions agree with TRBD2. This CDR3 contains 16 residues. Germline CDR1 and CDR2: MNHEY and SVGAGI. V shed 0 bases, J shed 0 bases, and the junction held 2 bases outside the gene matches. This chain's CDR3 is CASSYSGGSSYNEQFF. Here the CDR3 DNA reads TGTGCCAGCAGTTACTCGGGCGGGAGCTCCTACAATGAGCAGTTCTTC.

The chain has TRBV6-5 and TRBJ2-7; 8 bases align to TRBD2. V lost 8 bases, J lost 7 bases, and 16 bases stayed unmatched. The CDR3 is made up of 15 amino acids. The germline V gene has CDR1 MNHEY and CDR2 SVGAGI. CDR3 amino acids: CASSPGGADRGEQYF. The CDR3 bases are TGTGCCAGCTCTCCCGGGGGGGCAGATAGGGGGGAGCAGTACTTC.

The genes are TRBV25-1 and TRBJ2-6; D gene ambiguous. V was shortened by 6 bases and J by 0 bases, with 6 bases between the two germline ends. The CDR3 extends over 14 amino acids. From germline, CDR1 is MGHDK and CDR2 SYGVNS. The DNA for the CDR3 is TGTGCCAGCAGAATGAGCTCTGGGGCCAACGTCCTGACTTTC. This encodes CASRMSSGANVLTF.

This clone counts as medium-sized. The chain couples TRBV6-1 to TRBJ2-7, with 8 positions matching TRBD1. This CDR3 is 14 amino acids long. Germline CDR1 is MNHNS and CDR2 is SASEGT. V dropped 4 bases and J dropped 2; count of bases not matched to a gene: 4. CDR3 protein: CASSVGTGTYEQYF. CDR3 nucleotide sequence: TGTGCCAGCAGTGTCGGGACAGGCACCTACGAGCAGTACTTC.

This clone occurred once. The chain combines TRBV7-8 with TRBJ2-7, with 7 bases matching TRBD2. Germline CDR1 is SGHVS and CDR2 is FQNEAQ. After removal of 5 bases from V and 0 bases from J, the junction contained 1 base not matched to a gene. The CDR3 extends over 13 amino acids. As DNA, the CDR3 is TGTGCCAGCAGCGGACTAGGCTCCTACGAGCAGTACTTC. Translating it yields CASSGLGSYEQYF.

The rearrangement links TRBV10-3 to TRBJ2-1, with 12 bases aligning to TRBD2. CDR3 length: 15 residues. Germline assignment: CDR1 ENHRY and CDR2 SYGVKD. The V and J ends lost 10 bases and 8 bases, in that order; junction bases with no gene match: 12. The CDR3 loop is CATSQRTSGMDEQFF. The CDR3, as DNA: TGTGCCACCTCACAGAGGACTAGCGGGATGGATGAGCAGTTCTTC.

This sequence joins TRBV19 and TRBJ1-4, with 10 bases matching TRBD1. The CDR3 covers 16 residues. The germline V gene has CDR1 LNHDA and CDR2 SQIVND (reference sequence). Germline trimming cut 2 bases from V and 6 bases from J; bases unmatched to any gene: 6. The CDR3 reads CASSIFGGQGYEKLFF. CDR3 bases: TGTGCCAGTAGTATATTTGGGGGACAGGGGTATGAAAAACTGTTTTTT.

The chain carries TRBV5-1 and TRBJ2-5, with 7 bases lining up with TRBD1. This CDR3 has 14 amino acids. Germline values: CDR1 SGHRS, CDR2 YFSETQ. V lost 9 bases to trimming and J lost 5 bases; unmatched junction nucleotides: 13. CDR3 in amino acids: CATNTGAVGETQYF. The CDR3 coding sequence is TGCGCCACCAATACAGGGGCGGTTGGGGAGACCCAGTACTTC.

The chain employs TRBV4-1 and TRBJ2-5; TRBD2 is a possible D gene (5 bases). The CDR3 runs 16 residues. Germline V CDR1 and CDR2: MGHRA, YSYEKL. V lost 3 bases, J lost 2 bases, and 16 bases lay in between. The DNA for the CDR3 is TGCGCCAGCAGCCACACCCAGTCGGAGGAACAAGAGACCCAGTACTTC. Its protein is CASSHTQSEEQETQYF.

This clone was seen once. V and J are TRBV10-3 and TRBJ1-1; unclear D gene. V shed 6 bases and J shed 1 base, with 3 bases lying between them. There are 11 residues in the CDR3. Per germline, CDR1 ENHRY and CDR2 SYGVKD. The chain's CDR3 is CAISQNTEAFF. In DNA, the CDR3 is TGTGCCATCAGCCAGAACACTGAAGCTTTCTTT.

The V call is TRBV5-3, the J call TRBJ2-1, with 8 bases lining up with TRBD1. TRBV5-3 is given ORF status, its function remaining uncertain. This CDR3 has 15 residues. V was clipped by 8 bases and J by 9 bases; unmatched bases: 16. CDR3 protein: CASHGQGILGREQFF. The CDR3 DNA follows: TGTGCCAGCCACGGACAGGGCATTTTAGGACGTGAGCAGTTCTTC.

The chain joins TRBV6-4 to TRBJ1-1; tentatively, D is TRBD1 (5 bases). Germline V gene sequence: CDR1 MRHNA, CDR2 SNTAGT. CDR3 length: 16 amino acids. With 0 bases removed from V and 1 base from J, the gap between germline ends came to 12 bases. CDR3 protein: CASSDSPGVGNTEAFF. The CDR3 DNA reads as TGTGCCAGCAGTGACTCGCCGGGGGTGGGGAACACTGAAGCTTTCTTT.

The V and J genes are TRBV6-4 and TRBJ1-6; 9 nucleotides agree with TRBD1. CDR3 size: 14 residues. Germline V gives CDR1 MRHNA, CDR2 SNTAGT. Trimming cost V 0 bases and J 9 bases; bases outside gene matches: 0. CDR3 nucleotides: TGTGCCAGCAGTGACTCACAGGGGGCTTCACCCCTCCACTTT. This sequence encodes CASSDSQGASPLHF.

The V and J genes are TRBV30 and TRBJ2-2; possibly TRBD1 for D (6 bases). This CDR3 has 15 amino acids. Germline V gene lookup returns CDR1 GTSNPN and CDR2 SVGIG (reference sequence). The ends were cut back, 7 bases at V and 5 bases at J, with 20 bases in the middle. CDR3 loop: CAYRDKDVETGELFF. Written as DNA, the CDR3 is TGTGCCTACCGGGACAAAGATGTGGAGACCGGGGAGCTGTTTTTT.

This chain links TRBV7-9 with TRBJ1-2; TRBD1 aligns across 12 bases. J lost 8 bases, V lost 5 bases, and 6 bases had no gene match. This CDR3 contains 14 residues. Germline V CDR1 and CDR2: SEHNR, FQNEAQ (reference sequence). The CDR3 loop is CASSGGQGALGYTF. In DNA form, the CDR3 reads TGTGCCAGCAGCGGGGGACAGGGGGCTCTAGGCTACACCTTC. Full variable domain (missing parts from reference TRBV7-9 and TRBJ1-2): DTGVSQNPRHKITKRGQNVTFRCDPISEHNRLYWYRQTLGQGPEFLTYFQNEAQLEKSRLLSDRFSAERPKGSFSTLEIQRTEQGDSAMYLCASSGGQGALGYTFGSGTRLTVV.

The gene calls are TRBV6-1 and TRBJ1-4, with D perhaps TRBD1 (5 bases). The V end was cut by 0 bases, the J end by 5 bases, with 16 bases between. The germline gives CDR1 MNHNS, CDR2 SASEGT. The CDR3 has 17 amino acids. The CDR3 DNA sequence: TGTGCCAGCAGTGAAGCGTCGGCTCAGGGCCGGAATGAAAAACTGTTTTTT. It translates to CASSEASAQGRNEKLFF.

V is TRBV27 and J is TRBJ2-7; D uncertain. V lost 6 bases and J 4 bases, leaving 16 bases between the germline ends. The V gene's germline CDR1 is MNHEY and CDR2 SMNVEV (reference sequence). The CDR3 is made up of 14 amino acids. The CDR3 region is CASRPSPRDYEQYF. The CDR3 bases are TGTGCCAGCAGGCCCTCCCCCCGAGATTACGAGCAGTACTTC.